Following are 30 T cell receptor beta chains from one sample sequenced in a study of patients and donors after allogeneic stem cell transplantation. TCRdb re-called the RT-PCR reads through MiXCR, storing one row per CDR3 protein. Of a few hundred thousand distinct CDR3 sequences listed, around 40% are singletons. Sequenced sample: blood, either unsorted or a sorted T cell fraction (not recorded which). These receptors were taken from a human donor who was either an allogeneic HSCT recipient or a stem cell or donor lymphocyte infusion donor (not recorded which). It is not recorded whose cells these are; they may come from a transplant donor.

The chain uses TRBV5-1 and TRBJ2-1; 7 bases match TRBD1. CDR3 length equals 15 residues. The germline gives CDR1 SGHRS, CDR2 YFSETQ. V shed 4 bases, J shed 8 bases, and the junction held 12 bases outside the gene matches. CDR3 coding DNA: TGCGCCAGCAGCCCCTGGGACAGAAGTACGGATGAGCAGTTCTTC. It encodes CASSPWDRSTDEQFF.

V gene TRBV12-3 or TRBV12-4 combines with J gene TRBJ1-3, with 7 bases fitting TRBD1. This CDR3 spans 16 amino acids. Trimming at V came to 5 bases and at J to 0 bases, leaving 7 bases not matched to a gene. The CDR3 loop reads CASSPWTGHSGNTIYF. The CDR3 nucleotides are TGTGCCAGCAGTCCGTGGACAGGACACTCTGGAAACACCATATATTTT.

The V and J genes are TRBV25-1 and TRBJ1-2; 9 bases are a match to TRBD1. V was clipped by 3 bases and J by 8 bases; unmatched bases: 10. CDR1 is MGHDK, CDR2 SYGVNS, per germline. This CDR3 comprises 15 residues. The CDR3 loop reads CASSDGTGFAEGYTF. CDR3 nucleotide sequence: TGTGCCAGCAGTGACGGGACAGGGTTCGCAGAGGGCTACACCTTC.

This clonotype was picked up a small number of times. The rearrangement links TRBV20-1 to TRBJ2-6; D unresolved. The CDR3 runs to 14 residues. Germline V gene sequence: CDR1 DFQATT, CDR2 SNEGSKA (reference sequence). V lost 5 bases and J lost 2, with 10 bases in between. The CDR3 DNA is TGCAGTGCTCCCCCTGCCCCTGGGGCCAACGTCCTGACTTTC. Amino acids: CSAPPAPGANVLTF.

This clonotype was observed once. The rearrangement joins TRBV9 to TRBJ2-3; 8 nucleotides align to TRBD2. This CDR3 is built from 15 residues. Germline CDR1 and CDR2: SGDLS and YYNGEE. The V segment lost 0 bases and the J segment 6 bases; nucleotides outside the gene matches: 6. CDR3: CASSVDPLAGDTQYF. CDR3 bases: TGTGCCAGCAGCGTAGATCCGCTAGCGGGTGATACGCAGTATTTT.

The rearrangement joins TRBV5-1 to TRBJ2-1, with 14 bases matching TRBD2. The J segment lost 4 bases and the V segment lost 3 bases, leaving 3 bases of the junction unmatched. The CDR3 loop spans 16 amino acids. Germline CDR1 reads SGHRS; CDR2 reads YFSETQ. The CDR3 reads CASSWGLAGVYNEQFF. The DNA for the CDR3 is TGCGCCAGCAGCTGGGGACTAGCGGGGGTTTACAATGAGCAGTTCTTC.

The genes are TRBV12-3 or TRBV12-4 and TRBJ1-5; D is perhaps TRBD1 (5 bases). V shed 7 bases and J shed 3 bases, with 10 bases lying between them. The CDR3 extends over 13 amino acids. Written as DNA, the CDR3 is TGTGCCAGCAAATACAGGTTCAATCAGCCCCAGCATTTT. Translated: CASKYRFNQPQHF.

CDR3 in DNA: TGTGCCAGCAGCTCACACGGACCCAATCAGCCCCAGCATTTT. It codes for CASSSHGPNQPQHF. The chain links TRBV11-2 to TRBJ1-5; D is undetermined. This CDR3 contains 14 residues. The germline V gene encodes CDR1 SGHAT and CDR2 FQNNGV. V lost 4 bases and J lost 3, with 10 bases in between.

The CDR3 nucleotides read TGTGCCAGCAGCCAAGATGGGACAGGGAACGAAAAACTGTTTTTT. The encoded protein is CASSQDGTGNEKLFF. The chain combines TRBV4-2 with TRBJ1-4; 9 nucleotides match TRBD1. Per the germline V gene, CDR1 is LGHNA and CDR2 is YNFKEQ. V lost 0 bases, J lost 8 bases, and 4 bases stayed unmatched. The CDR3 loop spans 15 amino acids.

The chain has TRBV5-5 and TRBJ1-5, with D maybe TRBD1 (6 bases). The V end lost 4 bases, the J end lost 3 bases, and 11 bases lay between the germline ends. This CDR3 is built from 14 residues. Germline CDR1 and CDR2: SGHKS and YYEKEE (reference sequence). CDR3 sequence: CASSTGQYNQPQHF. The CDR3 nucleotides are TGTGCCAGCAGCACCGGACAGTACAATCAGCCCCAGCATTTT.

The table lists this clonotype with a few counts. V is TRBV12-3 or TRBV12-4 and J is TRBJ1-6; 8 bases fit TRBD1. CDR3 length: 16 amino acids. The junction had 14 bases not matched to a gene; V was cut back by 7 bases and J by 9 bases. The CDR3 nucleotides read TGTGCCAGCACCCCCCTAGGCGGACAGGGTGGTTCACCCCTCCACTTT. It is translated as CASTPLGGQGGSPLHF.

As DNA, the CDR3 is TGTGCCAGCAGTTTCGGGGGAGTAGGGACTATTACCGGGGAGCTGTTTTTT. Its translation is CASSFGGVGTITGELFF. The chain uses TRBV12-3 or TRBV12-4 and TRBJ2-2; 7 nucleotides align to TRBD2. Losses at the gene ends were 3 bases for V and 5 bases for J; bases not matched to a gene: 12. The CDR3 runs 17 residues.

A few counts support this clonotype. This chain uses TRBV25-1 with TRBJ1-4, with TRBD1 matching 9 bases. This CDR3 spans 13 amino acids. Germline-derived CDR1 and CDR2 are MGHDK and SYGVNS. Trimming took 6 bases from V and 5 from J; bases not matched to a gene: 1. The CDR3 is CASRDRGNEKLFF. Here the CDR3 DNA reads TGTGCCAGCAGAGACAGGGGGAATGAAAAACTGTTTTTT. Drawing the rest from reference TRBV25-1 and TRBJ1-4, the complete variable domain is EADIYQTPRYLVIGTGKKITLECSQTMGHDKMYWYQQDPGMELHLIHYSYGVNSTEKGDLSSESTVSRIRTEHFPLTLESARPSHTSQYLCASRDRGNEKLFFGSGTQLSVL.

The CDR3 loop is CASTRDRGGYTF. In DNA form, the CDR3 reads TGTGCCAGCACCCGGGACAGGGGAGGCTACACCTTC. The chain recombines TRBV7-9 with TRBJ1-2, with TRBD1 matching over 10 bases. Germline V gives CDR1 SEHNR, CDR2 FQNEAQ (reference sequence). The V segment lost 7 bases and the J segment 8 bases; nucleotides outside the gene matches: 4. CDR3 length equals 12 residues.

This clonotype turned up a few times. This chain links TRBV29-1 with TRBJ1-2; the D gene is possibly TRBD1 (6 bases). CDR1 SQVTM and CDR2 ANQGSEA come from the germline V gene. The CDR3 has 14 amino acids. V lost 3 bases and J 6 bases, leaving 17 bases between the germline ends. As DNA, the CDR3 is TGCAGCGTTGAGGGGTGGACAGCCGACGATGGCTACACCTTC. It encodes CSVEGWTADDGYTF.

This clonotype was observed a handful of times. The chain recombines TRBV12-3 or TRBV12-4 with TRBJ2-5, with D unclear. The length of the CDR3 is 11 residues. Trimming left V 3 bases short and J 5 bases short, with 4 bases between. This chain's CDR3 is CASSFRETQYF. In DNA form, the CDR3 reads TGTGCCAGCAGTTTTAGGGAGACCCAGTACTTC.

This clonotype appeared many times. V and J are TRBV29-1 and TRBJ1-5; D not resolved. The CDR3 contains 13 residues. The germline V gene encodes CDR1 SQVTM and CDR2 ANQGSEA. V gave up 4 bases and J gave up 5 bases, with 12 bases separating them. As DNA, the CDR3 is TGCAGCGTTGGGAAGGGTTCGGATCAGCCCCAGCATTTT. Residues: CSVGKGSDQPQHF. The whole variable domain, filled in from reference TRBV29-1 and TRBJ1-5, reads SAVISQKPSRDICQRGTSLTIQCQVDSQVTMMFWYRQQPGQSLTLIATANQGSEATYESGFVIDKFPISRPNLTFSTLTVSNMSPEDSSIYLCSVGKGSDQPQHFGDGTRLSIL.

The J gene is TRBJ1-2, the V gene TRBV27; possible D gene TRBD1, 6 bases. The CDR3 loop spans 13 amino acids. Looked up from germline, CDR1 is MNHEY and CDR2 is SMNVEV (reference sequence). The germline V and J ends were trimmed by 2 bases and 4 bases, with 8 bases remaining between them. CDR3 sequence: CASSLAQGYGYTF. The CDR3 DNA follows: TGTGCCAGCAGTTTAGCACAGGGCTATGGCTACACCTTC.

The rearrangement links TRBV11-2 to TRBJ1-2, with a possible D match to TRBD1 (6 bases). This CDR3 has 13 amino acids. The germline gives CDR1 SGHAT, CDR2 FQNNGV. With 4 bases removed from V and 3 bases from J, the gap between germline ends came to 9 bases. CDR3 nucleotide sequence: TGTGCCAGCAGCTCCCGACAGGACTATGGCTACACCTTC. Its translation is CASSSRQDYGYTF. The variable domain in full, completed from reference TRBV11-2 and TRBJ1-2, reads EAGVAQSPRYKIIEKRQSVAFWCNPISGHATLYWYQQILGQGPKLLIQFQNNGVVDDSQLPKDRFSAERLKGVDSTLKIQPAKLEDSAVYLCASSSRQDYGYTFGSGTRLTVV.

V gene TRBV12-3 or TRBV12-4 combines with J gene TRBJ1-2, with D uncertain. Between the trimmed V and J ends, which lost 6 bases and 6 bases, there was a span of 11 bases. This CDR3 contains 12 residues. The CDR3: CASSLGAHGYTF. The CDR3 region has the DNA TGTGCCAGCAGCCTCGGTGCCCATGGCTACACCTTC.

This rearrangement joins TRBV6-5 to TRBJ2-2; D gene uncertain. Trimming pared 7 bases from V and 0 bases from J, leaving 18 bases between. This CDR3 is 17 amino acids long. CDR1 and CDR2 (germline): MNHEY, SVGAGI. CDR3 DNA: TGTGCCAGCACCCCCTGGTTTCGGCAGGCGAACACCGGGGAGCTGTTTTTT. Protein sequence: CASTPWFRQANTGELFF.

The chain couples TRBV6-1 to TRBJ2-5, with 9 positions matching TRBD2. The CDR3 totals 16 residues. Germline loops: CDR1 MNHNS, CDR2 SASEGT. V shed 2 bases, J shed 5 bases, and the junction held 9 bases outside the gene matches. The CDR3 loop reads CASSEPPTSGRETQYF. The CDR3 DNA reads TGTGCCAGCAGTGAACCCCCGACTAGCGGTAGGGAGACCCAGTACTTC.

This clonotype was observed many times. The chain recombines TRBV9 with TRBJ1-5; D is perhaps TRBD1 (5 bases). Germline values: CDR1 SGDLS, CDR2 YYNGEE. The V end was cut by 8 bases, the J end by 7 bases, with 13 bases between. This CDR3 spans 12 amino acids. Written as DNA, the CDR3 is TGTGCCAGACCGTACCGGGGGCAGCCCCAGCATTTT. Its protein product is CARPYRGQPQHF.

This clonotype was seen only a few times. This chain uses TRBV4-1 with TRBJ1-1, with D perhaps TRBD1 (5 bases). The CDR3 runs to 16 residues. Germline-derived CDR1 and CDR2 are MGHRA and YSYEKL. The V gene lost 4 bases and the J gene lost 4 bases, with 19 bases spanning the gap. Written as DNA, the CDR3 is TGCGCCAGCAGCCCCCTGGAAGGGGTGCGCTTCACTGAAGCTTTCTTT. Its protein is CASSPLEGVRFTEAFF.

The chain carries TRBV2 and TRBJ2-3; tentative D call: TRBD1 (6 bases). The CDR3 sequence is 14 residues long. Germline V gene lookup returns CDR1 SNHLY and CDR2 FYNNEI. V shed 7 bases and J shed 0 bases, with 11 bases lying between them. This chain's CDR3 is CASNRRGSTDTQYF. CDR3 nucleotides: TGTGCCAGCAACCGCAGGGGAAGCACAGATACGCAGTATTTT.

This clonotype was seen a handful of times. DNA for the CDR3: TGTGCCAGCAGCCAAGGGGCGGGCAGCAATCAGCCCCAGCATTTT. Protein product: CASSQGAGSNQPQHF. The chain links TRBV4-2 to TRBJ1-5; D call uncertain. The germline V and J ends were trimmed by 1 base and 1 base, with 8 bases remaining between them. From germline, CDR1 is LGHNA and CDR2 YNFKEQ. This CDR3 comprises 15 residues.

The V call is TRBV5-6, the J call TRBJ1-4; D might be TRBD1 (5 bases). Trimming pared 7 bases from V and 8 bases from J, leaving 24 bases between. The CDR3 is made up of 16 amino acids. From germline, CDR1 is SGHDT and CDR2 YYEEEE. CDR3: CASLLRGSRQLEKLFF. The DNA for the CDR3 is TGTGCCAGCCTACTGCGCGGGTCCCGACAGCTAGAAAAACTGTTTTTT.

This clonotype occurred a few times. The V call is TRBV18, the J call TRBJ1-1; unclear D gene. Trimming removed 3 bases at V and 1 base at J, with 12 bases between. The CDR3 runs to 15 residues. In germline, CDR1 is KGHSH, CDR2 LQKENI. The CDR3, as DNA: TGTGCCAGCTCACCCCCCAACGGGGAGAACACTGAAGCTTTCTTT. Protein: CASSPPNGENTEAFF.

This chain connects TRBV4-1 to TRBJ2-2, with D unresolved. CDR1 and CDR2 (germline): MGHRA, YSYEKL. Trimming took 4 bases from V and 6 from J, leaving 9 bases between them. CDR3 length: 13 residues. CDR3 nucleotide sequence: TGCGCCAGCAGCCCGCTTAACGCCGGGGAGCTGTTTTTT. It codes for CASSPLNAGELFF.

V usage is TRBV6-1 and J usage is TRBJ1-5, with a weak D call TRBD1 (5 bases). From germline, CDR1 is MNHNS and CDR2 SASEGT. The CDR3 runs to 15 residues. Trimming shortened V by 10 bases and J by 0 bases, and 16 bases separated the two germline ends. This CDR3 reads CATTDRGGSNQPQHF. DNA of the CDR3: TGTGCCACCACGGATCGGGGCGGTAGCAATCAGCCCCAGCATTTT.